The entry that follows covers one TCR beta chain sequence. Its antigen is currently unknown. Produced via immunoSEQ multiplex PCR; TCRdb's table is partial and in-frame only. The data show 45,000 to 70,000 clones, about nine tenths seen once. This sample stems from a study of OX40 agonist ivuxolimab in advanced cancers. Turning to the study itself: A diagnosis of hepatocellular carcinoma, melanoma, renal cell or head and neck cancer was present in dose-escalation patients. Notes on the study in general: On average, a greater number of expanded clones characterised CD8+ T cells relative to CD4+. Among the least clonally expanded were partial responders at 0.1-3.0 mg/kg. Doses of 0.1 to 3.0 mg/kg were accompanied by clonal expansion of CD4+ and CD8+ blood T cells by week 6.

The CDR3 length is 15 residues. Between the trimmed V and J ends, which lost 0 bases and 9 bases, there was a span of 18 bases. Germline V gene sequence: CDR1 MNHEY, CDR2 SMNVEV (reference sequence). This chain joins TRBV27 and TRBJ2-7, with D perhaps assigned TRBD1 or TRBD2 (5 bases each). This receptor was obtained from an adult with an advanced solid tumor such as melanoma, head and neck, liver or kidney cancer. The sample here was CD4+ or CD8+ T cells sorted from blood, taken in a trial of the OX40 agonist ivuxolimab. The DNA of the CDR3 is TGTGCCAGCAGTTTATCTTTCGGGGCCCCTGGGTGGCAGTACTTC. The encoded protein is CASSLSFGAPGWQYF.